The 13 T cell receptor beta chains reported below all come from one sample, sequenced in a study of early T cells in non-severe SARS-CoV-2 infection. TCRdb ran MiXCR on the 5' RACE reads and lists one entry per CDR3 protein. The sample contains about 27,000 distinct CDR3 sequences, about 5.1% of which appear only once. Sequenced sample: whole blood. These receptors all stem from an adult who was a healthcare worker with PCR-confirmed SARS-CoV-2 infection or an uninfected control (not recorded which).

This clonotype was seen repeatedly, ten times or more. The gene calls are TRBV29-1 and TRBJ1-6; D gene uncertain. Germline assignment: CDR1 SQVTM and CDR2 ANQGSEA. Trimming cost V 1 base and J 9 bases, with 4 bases left between them. This CDR3 is built from 11 residues. CDR3 residues: CSVEGFSPLHF. For the CDR3, the DNA is TGCAGCGTTGAAGGGTTTTCACCCCTCCACTTT. Based on the CDR3 plus reference TRBV29-1 and TRBJ1-6, the full variable domain is SAVISQKPSRDICQRGTSLTIQCQVDSQVTMMFWYRQQPGQSLTLIATANQGSEATYESGFVIDKFPISRPNLTFSTLTVSNMSPEDSSIYLCSVEGFSPLHFGNGTRLTVT.

Many counts were recorded for this clonotype. The chain combines TRBV5-8 with TRBJ2-3; TRBD1 agrees at 9 bases. CDR1 SGHTS and CDR2 YDEGEE come from the germline V gene. Trimming cost V 4 bases and J 3 bases; bases outside gene matches: 6. The CDR3 consists of 15 residues. The chain's CDR3 is CASSRGTGLTDTQYF. The CDR3, as DNA: TGTGCCAGCAGCCGGGGGACAGGGTTGACAGATACGCAGTATTTT.

The gene calls are TRBV29-1 and TRBJ1-1; D not resolved. CDR1 and CDR2 (germline): SQVTM, ANQGSEA. This CDR3 contains 12 residues. V lost 4 bases to trimming and J lost 5 bases, with 11 bases between them. CDR3 region: CSVGGGKTEAFF. The CDR3 nucleotides are TGCAGCGTTGGGGGTGGAAAGACTGAAGCTTTCTTT. The whole variable domain, remainder taken from reference TRBV29-1 and TRBJ1-1, is SAVISQKPSRDICQRGTSLTIQCQVDSQVTMMFWYRQQPGQSLTLIATANQGSEATYESGFVIDKFPISRPNLTFSTLTVSNMSPEDSSIYLCSVGGGKTEAFFGQGTRLTVV.

Ten or more counts support this clonotype. V and J are TRBV7-2 and TRBJ2-5; no reliable D call. Germline V gene sequence: CDR1 SGHTA, CDR2 FQGNSA. This CDR3 has 11 residues. V was trimmed by 5 bases and J by 4 bases, leaving 5 bases between them. The CDR3 nucleotides read TGTGCCAGCAGCCCCCGAGAGACCCAGTACTTC. Its protein is CASSPRETQYF.

This clonotype was seen at least ten times. This chain's CDR3 is CSASLRGGIDHEQFF. CDR3 DNA: TGCAGTGCTAGTCTCAGGGGGGGTATTGACCATGAGCAGTTCTTC. V gene TRBV20-1 combines with J gene TRBJ2-1; TRBD1 or TRBD2 may be the D gene (7 bases each). V gave up 3 bases and J gave up 8 bases, with 20 bases separating them. Per germline, CDR1 DFQATT and CDR2 SNEGSKA (reference sequence). This CDR3 is 15 amino acids long.

This clonotype was seen a handful of times. The genes are TRBV12-3 or TRBV12-4 and TRBJ2-3; D may match TRBD1 or TRBD2 (5 bases each). Trimming pared 5 bases from V and 4 bases from J, leaving 16 bases between. The CDR3 has 15 amino acids. This chain's CDR3 is CASSPSGHWADTQYF. Written as DNA, the CDR3 is TGTGCCAGCAGTCCTTCGGGGCACTGGGCAGATACGCAGTATTTT.

This chain uses TRBV7-2 with TRBJ2-7, with D perhaps matching TRBD1 (5 bases). The CDR3 is 15 amino acids. The V end was cut by 6 bases, the J end by 0 bases, with 15 bases between. In germline, CDR1 is SGHTA, CDR2 FQGNSA. For the CDR3, the DNA is TGTGCCAGCAGGTCAGGGCCAACCAGCTCCTACGAGCAGTACTTC. Translation gives CASRSGPTSSYEQYF.

This clonotype was counted only a few times. The CDR3 region has the DNA TGTGCCAGCAGTGCCGCGACAGGGGGCACTGAAGCTTTCTTT. Encoded protein: CASSAATGGTEAFF. V usage is TRBV25-1 and J usage is TRBJ1-1; TRBD1 matches at 9 bases. The CDR3 runs to 14 residues. J gave up 4 bases and V 4 bases, and 4 bases lay outside the gene matches. CDR1 is MGHDK, CDR2 SYGVNS, per germline.

There are many counts of this clonotype. CDR3 nucleotide sequence: TGTGCCAGTAGCTTTAGCGGGGCGAGCTCCTACGAGCAGTACTTC. It specifies CASSFSGASSYEQYF. This chain joins TRBV19 and TRBJ2-7, with 8 nucleotides matching TRBD2. Germline V gene lookup returns CDR1 LNHDA and CDR2 SQIVND (reference sequence). This CDR3 comprises 15 residues. V gave up 6 bases and J gave up 0 bases; unmatched junction bases: 7. Using reference TRBV19 and TRBJ2-7 for the parts outside the CDR3, the full variable domain is DGGITQSPKYLFRKEGQNVTLSCEQNLNHDAMYWYRQDPGQGLRLIYYSQIVNDFQKGDIAEGYSVSREKKESFPLTVTSAQKNPTAFYLCASSFSGASSYEQYFGPGTRLTVT.

This clonotype was seen at least ten times. The chain uses TRBV20-1 and TRBJ2-2, with D tentatively TRBD1 (6 bases). Trimming stripped 1 base from V and 4 bases from J, with 19 bases between. The CDR3 is 17 residues long. The germline V gene encodes CDR1 DFQATT and CDR2 SNEGSKA (reference sequence). The CDR3 protein is CSARARGPGVGTGELFF. The CDR3 nucleotides read TGCAGTGCTAGAGCGCGAGGACCAGGGGTTGGCACCGGGGAGCTGTTTTTT.

This clonotype was found many times. This chain links TRBV18 with TRBJ2-7; D perhaps matches TRBD1 (5 bases). Trimming removed 4 bases from V and 6 bases from J, with 13 bases in between. The CDR3 length is 13 residues. Germline V CDR1 and CDR2: KGHSH, LQKENI. The CDR3 DNA is TGTGCCAGCTCACACCCGTTAGGGGTCGAGCAGTACTTC. Translation: CASSHPLGVEQYF.

V usage is TRBV5-1 and J usage is TRBJ1-6, with unresolved D. Germline loops: CDR1 SGHRS, CDR2 YFSETQ. The CDR3 extends over 16 amino acids. Trimming pared 1 base from V and 5 bases from J, leaving 13 bases between. CDR3 coding DNA: TGCGCCAGCAGCTTGTACAGCCCAAAAAATAATTCACCCCTCCACTTT. This gives the protein CASSLYSPKNNSPLHF.

This clonotype showed up just a few times. The chain combines TRBV7-9 with TRBJ1-1, with D possibly matching TRBD1 (6 bases). Per the germline V gene, CDR1 is SEHNR and CDR2 is FQNEAQ (reference sequence). Trimming left V 1 base short and J 3 bases short, with 12 bases between. This CDR3 is 15 amino acids long. Written as DNA, the CDR3 is TGTGCCAGCAGCTTAGAAGCCACAGGGTACACTGAAGCTTTCTTT. Amino acids: CASSLEATGYTEAFF.